A selection of T cell receptor beta chains follows, all from one sample in a study of sequential checkpoint blockade in melanoma. Sequencing was performed with immunoSEQ multiplex PCR; in TCRdb, only in-frame clones are kept and a portion is missing. The sample has roughly 13,000 clones, approximately 22% seen once. The sample was tumor tissue (inferred from file names), taken from a patient given nivolumab and ipilimumab in sequence. Source of these receptors: a human donor with melanoma. The CDR3 runs from the conserved cysteine through the conserved F or W. The size of a clone is reported for some rows only, either as once, few or many, or as a class for expanded clones.

cdr3_length,v_call,clone_size,cdr3_aa
12,TRBV28,few,CASRGVSYEQYF
14,TRBV6-8,few,CASGSGLSGNTIYF
13,TRBV28,.,CASTRSGTYEQYF
12,TRBV28,.,CASKGSGETQYF
16,TRBV15,.,CATSRYLAGEDQPQHF
15,TRBV19,once,CASSIGGSKQETQYF
14,TRBV14,few,CATLPGALSEKLFF
16,TRBV11-3,many,CASSPDPGGGYEKLFF
14,TRBV19,medium-sized,CASSLQGNPYGYTF
16,TRBV28,.,CASSPPRQGIPSPLHF
16,TRBV11-3,.,CASSSDPTGHGQPQHF
12,TRBV9,few,CASSGQGREAFF
14,TRBV11-3,many,CASSWGQGPYEQYF
15,TRBV5-1,.,CASSQGTRGTGELFF
14,TRBV29-1,few,CSVEKRGLGAEAFF
13,TRBV6-8,.,CASKGAVQETQYF
15,TRBV11-3,few,CASSRGTPTNYGYTF
15,TRBV4-1,few,CASSHGTLANYGYTF
16,TRBV18,few,CASSPREGLRPYEQYF
14,TRBV11-3,few,CASSSWQGRGGYTF
15,TRBV11-3,.,CASSQDRGHNEKLFF
16,TRBV9,.,CASSGTGGRPNSPLHF
16,TRBV9,medium-sized,CASSVGQGSSYYGYTF
13,TRBV2,many,CASTVEPATEAFF
15,TRBV11-3,.,CASSSTPATNEKLFF
16,TRBV6-8,many,CASRDRIGSSYNEQFF
15,TRBV23-1,.,CASSVRDRENYEQYF
16,TRBV6-8,.,CASSPTGEIGLSPLHF
15,TRBV6-8,.,CASSPGGFSNQPQHF
15,TRBV7-6,many,CASSLGQGPNYGYTF
15,TRBV6-8,.,CASSQGQGPYNEQFF
12,TRBV18,.,CASSHGSEKLFF
15,TRBV19,.,CASSSAQGQDYGYTF
15,TRBV12-5,.,CASTLIPGSKNIQYF
18,TRBV19,.,CASRAGTSGMGDTGELFF
14,TRBV25-1,.,CASHGHGDTGELFF
15,TRBV19,few,CASTRVGLNTGELFF
15,TRBV9,many,CASSRGREGRETQYF
18,TRBV14,few,CASSPYYSGSLITDTQYF
14,TRBV9,many,CASSAGDGNQPQHF
16,TRBV19,.,CASSSPRGRVNTEAFF
15,TRBV11-3,few,CASSLSDRGIETQYF
18,TRBV29-1,.,CSVGLSVRRGSIHNEQFF
13,TRBV6-8,few,CAGGGSGNTEAFF
16,TRBV5-1,.,CASSLGAADGYSPLHF
17,TRBV6-8,.,CASSYKGLGRVSDEQYF
14,TRBV11-3,few,CASSLETGLYGYTF
13,TRBV28,.,CASSSNVDYGYTF
16,TRBV11-3,few,CASSLGGKGGTDTQYF
17,TRBV15,few,CATSRDYPSGYGNTIYF